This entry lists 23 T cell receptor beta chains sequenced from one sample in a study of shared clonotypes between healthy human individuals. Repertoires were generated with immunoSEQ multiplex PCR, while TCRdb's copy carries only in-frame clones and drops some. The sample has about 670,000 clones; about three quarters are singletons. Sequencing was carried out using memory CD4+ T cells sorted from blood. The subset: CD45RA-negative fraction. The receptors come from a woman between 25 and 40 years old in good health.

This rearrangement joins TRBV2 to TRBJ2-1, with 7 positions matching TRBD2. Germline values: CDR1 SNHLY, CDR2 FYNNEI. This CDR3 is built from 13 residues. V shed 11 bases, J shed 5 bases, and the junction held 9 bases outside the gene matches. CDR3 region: CADHRTRNNEQFF. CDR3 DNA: TGTGCCGACCACCGGACTAGGAACAATGAGCAGTTCTTC.

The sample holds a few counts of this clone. Written as DNA, the CDR3 is TGTGCCAGCAGCTACCTGAACTATGGCTACACCTTC. This encodes CASSYLNYGYTF. The V gene is TRBV7-9, the J gene TRBJ1-2; unclear D gene. CDR3 size: 12 residues. V gave up 4 bases and J gave up 2 bases, with 5 bases separating them. Germline loops: CDR1 SEHNR, CDR2 FQNEAQ (reference sequence). Full variable domain (outside the CDR3, taken from reference TRBV7-9 and TRBJ1-2): DTGVSQNPRHKITKRGQNVTFRCDPISEHNRLYWYRQTLGQGPEFLTYFQNEAQLEKSRLLSDRFSAERPKGSFSTLEIQRTEQGDSAMYLCASSYLNYGYTFGSGTRLTVV.

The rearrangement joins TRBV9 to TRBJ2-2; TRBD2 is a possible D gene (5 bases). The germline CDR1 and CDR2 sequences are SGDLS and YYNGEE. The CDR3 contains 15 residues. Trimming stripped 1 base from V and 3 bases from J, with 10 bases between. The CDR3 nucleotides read TGTGCCAGCAGCGTAACTGGCGGGTACACCGGGGAGCTGTTTTTT. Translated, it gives CASSVTGGYTGELFF. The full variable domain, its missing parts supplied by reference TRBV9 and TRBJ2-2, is DSGVTQTPKHLITATGQRVTLRCSPRSGDLSVYWYQQSLDQGLQFLIQYYNGEERAKGNILERFSAQQFPDLHSELNLSSLELGDSALYFCASSVTGGYTGELFFGEGSRLTVL.

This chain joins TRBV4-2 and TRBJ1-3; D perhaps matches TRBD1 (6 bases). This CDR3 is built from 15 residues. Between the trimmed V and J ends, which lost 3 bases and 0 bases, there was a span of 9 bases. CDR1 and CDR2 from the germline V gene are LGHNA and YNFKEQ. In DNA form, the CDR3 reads TGTGCCAGCAGCCACCTGGACAGCTCTGGAAACACCATATATTTT. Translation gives CASSHLDSSGNTIYF.

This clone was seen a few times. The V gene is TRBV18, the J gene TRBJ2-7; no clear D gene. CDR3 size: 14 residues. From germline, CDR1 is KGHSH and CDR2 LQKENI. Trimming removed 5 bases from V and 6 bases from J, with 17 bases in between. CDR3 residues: CASSFGVDRLEQYF. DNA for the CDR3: TGTGCCAGCTCATTTGGGGTAGATAGGCTCGAGCAGTACTTC.

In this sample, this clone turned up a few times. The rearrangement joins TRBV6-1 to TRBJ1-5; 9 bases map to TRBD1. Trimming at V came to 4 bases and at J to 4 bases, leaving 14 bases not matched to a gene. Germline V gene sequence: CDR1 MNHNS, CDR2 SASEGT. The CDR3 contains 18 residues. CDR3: CASSAQIVKTGGNQPQHF. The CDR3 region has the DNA TGTGCCAGCAGTGCCCAGATAGTAAAGACAGGGGGAAATCAGCCCCAGCATTTT.

The CDR3, as DNA: TGCGCCAGCAGCAGGGGACACCTCCCTGCTGAGCAGTACTTC. Its translation is CASSRGHLPAEQYF. V gene TRBV5-1 combines with J gene TRBJ2-7; D is possibly TRBD1 (6 bases). The V gene lost 4 bases and the J gene lost 7 bases, with 18 bases spanning the gap. The CDR3 is 14 residues long. From germline, CDR1 is SGHRS and CDR2 YFSETQ.

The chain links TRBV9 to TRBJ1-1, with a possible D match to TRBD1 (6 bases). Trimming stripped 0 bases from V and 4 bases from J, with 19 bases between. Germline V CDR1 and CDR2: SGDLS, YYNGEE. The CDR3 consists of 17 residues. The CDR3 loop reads CASSVGQPGGRRTEAFF. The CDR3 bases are TGTGCCAGCAGCGTAGGTCAACCTGGGGGCCGTCGCACTGAAGCTTTCTTT.

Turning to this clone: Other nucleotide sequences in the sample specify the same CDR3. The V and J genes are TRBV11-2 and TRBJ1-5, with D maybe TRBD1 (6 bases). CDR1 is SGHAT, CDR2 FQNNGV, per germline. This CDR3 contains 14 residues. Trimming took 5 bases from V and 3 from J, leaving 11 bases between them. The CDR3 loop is CASSDRGSNQPQHF. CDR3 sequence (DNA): TGTGCCAGCAGCGATAGGGGGTCCAATCAGCCCCAGCATTTT.

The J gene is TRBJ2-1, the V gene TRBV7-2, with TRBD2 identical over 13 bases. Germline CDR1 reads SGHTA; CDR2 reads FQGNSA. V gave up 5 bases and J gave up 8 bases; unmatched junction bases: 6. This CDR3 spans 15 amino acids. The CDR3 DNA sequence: TGTGCCAGCAGCCCCGGACTAGCGGGGGTCTATGAGCAGTTCTTC. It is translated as CASSPGLAGVYEQFF.

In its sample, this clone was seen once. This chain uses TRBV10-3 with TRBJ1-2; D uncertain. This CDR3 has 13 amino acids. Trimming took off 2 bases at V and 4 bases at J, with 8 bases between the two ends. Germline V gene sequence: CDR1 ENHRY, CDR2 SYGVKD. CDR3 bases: TGTGCCATCAGTGAGGAAGGGTTCTATGGCTACACCTTC. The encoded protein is CAISEEGFYGYTF.

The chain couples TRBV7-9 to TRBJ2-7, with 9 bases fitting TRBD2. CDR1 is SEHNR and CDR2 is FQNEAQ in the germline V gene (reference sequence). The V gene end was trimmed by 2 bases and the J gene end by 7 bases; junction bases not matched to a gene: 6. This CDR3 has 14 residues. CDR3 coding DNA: TGTGCCAGCAGCTTAAATAGCGGGAGAAGTGAGCAGTACTTC. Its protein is CASSLNSGRSEQYF.

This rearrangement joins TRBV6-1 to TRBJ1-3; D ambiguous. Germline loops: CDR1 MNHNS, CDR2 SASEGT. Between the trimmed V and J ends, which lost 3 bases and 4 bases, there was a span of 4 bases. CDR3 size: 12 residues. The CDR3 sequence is CASSEGGNTIYF. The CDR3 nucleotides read TGTGCCAGCAGTGAGGGAGGAAACACCATATATTTT.

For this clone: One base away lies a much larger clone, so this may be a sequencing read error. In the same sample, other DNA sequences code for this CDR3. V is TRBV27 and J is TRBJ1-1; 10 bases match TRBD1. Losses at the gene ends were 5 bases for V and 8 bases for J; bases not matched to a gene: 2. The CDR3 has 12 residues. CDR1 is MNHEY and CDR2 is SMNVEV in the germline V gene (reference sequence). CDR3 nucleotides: TGTGCCAGCAGTCAGACAGGGGGCGAAGCTTTCTTT. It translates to CASSQTGGEAFF.

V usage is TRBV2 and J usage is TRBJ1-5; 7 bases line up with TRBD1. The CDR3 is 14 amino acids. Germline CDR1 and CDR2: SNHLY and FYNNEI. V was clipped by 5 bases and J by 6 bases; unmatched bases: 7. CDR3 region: CASSTQGGAQPQHF. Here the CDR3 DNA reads TGTGCCAGCAGTACCCAGGGGGGAGCTCAGCCCCAGCATTTT.

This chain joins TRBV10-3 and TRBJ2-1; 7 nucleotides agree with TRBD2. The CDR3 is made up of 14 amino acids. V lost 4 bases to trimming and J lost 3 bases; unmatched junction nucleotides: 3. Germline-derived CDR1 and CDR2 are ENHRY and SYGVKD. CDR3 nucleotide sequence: TGTGCCATCAGTGCCGCTAGCGGCTACAATGAGCAGTTCTTC. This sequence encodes CAISAASGYNEQFF.

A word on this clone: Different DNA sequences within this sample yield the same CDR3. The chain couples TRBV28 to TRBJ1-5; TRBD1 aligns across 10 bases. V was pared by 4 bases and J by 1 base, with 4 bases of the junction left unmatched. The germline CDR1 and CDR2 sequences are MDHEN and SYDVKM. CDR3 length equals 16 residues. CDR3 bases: TGTGCCAGCAGTTCCCCGGGACAGGGGAGCAATCAGCCCCAGCATTTT. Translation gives CASSSPGQGSNQPQHF.

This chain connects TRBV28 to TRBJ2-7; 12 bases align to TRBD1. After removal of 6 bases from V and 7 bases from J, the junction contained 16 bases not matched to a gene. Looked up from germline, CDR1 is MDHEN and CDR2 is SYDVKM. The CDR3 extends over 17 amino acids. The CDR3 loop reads CASRPPPGQGANWEQYF. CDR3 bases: TGTGCCAGCAGACCTCCGCCGGGACAGGGGGCCAATTGGGAGCAGTACTTC.

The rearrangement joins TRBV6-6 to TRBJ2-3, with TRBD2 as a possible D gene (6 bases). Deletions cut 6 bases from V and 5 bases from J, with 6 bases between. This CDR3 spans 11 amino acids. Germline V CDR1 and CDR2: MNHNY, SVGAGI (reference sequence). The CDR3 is CASRGGDTQYF. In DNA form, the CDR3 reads TGTGCCAGCAGGGGGGGAGATACGCAGTATTTT.

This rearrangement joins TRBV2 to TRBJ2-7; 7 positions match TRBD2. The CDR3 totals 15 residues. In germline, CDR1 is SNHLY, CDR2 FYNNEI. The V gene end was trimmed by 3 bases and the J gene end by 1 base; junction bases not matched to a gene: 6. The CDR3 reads CASSEREGGSYEQYF. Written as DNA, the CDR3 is TGTGCCAGCAGTGAGAGAGAGGGAGGGTCCTACGAGCAGTACTTC.

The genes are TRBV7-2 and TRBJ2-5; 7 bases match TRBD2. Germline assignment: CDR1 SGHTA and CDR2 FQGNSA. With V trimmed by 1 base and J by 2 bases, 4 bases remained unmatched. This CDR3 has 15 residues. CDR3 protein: CASSLVAGGQETQYF. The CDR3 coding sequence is TGTGCCAGCAGCTTAGTAGCGGGTGGGCAAGAGACCCAGTACTTC.

As DNA, the CDR3 is TGTGCCAGCAGTTTCGACAGGAGTAATGAAAAACTGTTTTTT. Its translation is CASSFDRSNEKLFF. The rearrangement uses TRBV27 and TRBJ1-4, with D tentatively TRBD1 (6 bases). CDR1 and CDR2 from the germline V gene are MNHEY and SMNVEV (reference sequence). The CDR3 spans 14 residues. Trimming shortened V by 3 bases and J by 4 bases, and 9 bases separated the two germline ends.

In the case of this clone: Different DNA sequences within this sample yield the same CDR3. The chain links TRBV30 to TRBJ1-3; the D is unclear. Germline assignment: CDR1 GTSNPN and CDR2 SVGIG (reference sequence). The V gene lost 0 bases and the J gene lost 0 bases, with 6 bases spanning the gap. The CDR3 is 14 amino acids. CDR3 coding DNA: TGTGCCTGGAGTGTGGGAGGCTCTGGAAACACCATATATTTT. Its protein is CAWSVGGSGNTIYF.